Each of the 9 T cell receptor beta chains below was sequenced from the same sample in a study of blood T cell repertoires in COVID-19. Generated by immunoSEQ multiplex PCR, the TCRdb table keeps only in-frame clones and is missing some. Of nearly 350,000 clones listed, 80% to 90% are singletons. Specimen: peripheral blood. The origin of the receptors is a man in his thirties or forties with active or convalescent COVID-19.

This clone occurred once. The chain recombines TRBV9 with TRBJ2-1; 13 nucleotides match TRBD2. J lost 8 bases, V lost 4 bases, and 6 bases had no gene match. The CDR3 contains 15 residues. Germline CDR1 SGDLS, CDR2 YYNGEE. CDR3 region: CASSSTSGRVHEQFF. CDR3 coding DNA: TGTGCCAGCAGCTCCACTAGCGGGAGGGTCCATGAGCAGTTCTTC.

CDR3 region: CASSLYQGISYGYTF. CDR3 sequence (DNA): TGCGCCAGCAGCTTGTATCAGGGAATTTCCTATGGCTACACCTTC. V usage is TRBV5-1 and J usage is TRBJ1-2; D is possibly TRBD1 (5 bases). V dropped 1 base and J dropped 4 bases, with 14 bases sitting between them. This CDR3 is 15 amino acids long. Germline V gene lookup returns CDR1 SGHRS and CDR2 YFSETQ.

V gene TRBV4-3 combines with J gene TRBJ2-7; D remains unclear. Trimming shortened V by 1 base and J by 4 bases, and 20 bases separated the two germline ends. CDR3 length: 17 amino acids. Germline assignment: CDR1 LGHNA and CDR2 YSLEER. Written as DNA, the CDR3 is TGCGCCAGCAGCCAAGGGCTTACCCTCCAATCCGCTTACGAGCAGTACTTC. Protein product: CASSQGLTLQSAYEQYF.

V is TRBV5-1 and J is TRBJ2-2; a possible D gene is TRBD2 (6 bases). The V end was cut by 2 bases, the J end by 5 bases, with 16 bases between. In germline, CDR1 is SGHRS, CDR2 YFSETQ. The CDR3 is made up of 16 amino acids. CDR3 sequence reads: CASSLGTLLYTGELFF. CDR3 nucleotide sequence: TGCGCCAGCAGCTTAGGGACTCTACTTTATACCGGGGAGCTGTTTTTT.

The chain uses TRBV6-5 and TRBJ2-1; D might be TRBD2 (6 bases). Germline assignment: CDR1 MNHEY and CDR2 SVGAGI. This CDR3 comprises 16 residues. Between the trimmed V and J ends, which lost 0 bases and 2 bases, there was a span of 11 bases. The CDR3 DNA follows: TGTGCCAGCAGTTACTCCGGGACTCTAACCTACAATGAGCAGTTCTTC. Protein sequence: CASSYSGTLTYNEQFF.

J is TRBJ2-3 and V is TRBV7-2; D is perhaps TRBD1 (6 bases). This CDR3 has 15 residues. V was pared by 1 base and J by 1 base, with 9 bases between. CDR1 and CDR2 from the germline V gene are SGHTA and FQGNSA. The CDR3 reads CASSLVGGGTDTQYF. The CDR3 coding sequence is TGTGCCAGCAGCTTAGTAGGGGGTGGCACAGATACGCAGTATTTT.

The chain combines TRBV7-2 with TRBJ1-5, with TRBD1 matching 7 bases. Germline V CDR1 and CDR2: SGHTA, FQGNSA. This CDR3 is built from 15 residues. Unmatched junction bases numbered 7, after V lost 1 base and J lost 7 bases. CDR3 DNA: TGTGCCAGCAGCTTAGACAGGGGTTCAGGACAGCCCCAGCATTTT. Amino acid sequence: CASSLDRGSGQPQHF. The full variable domain, in which reference TRBV7-2 and TRBJ1-5 provide the parts outside the CDR3, is GAGVSQSPSNKVTEKGKDVELRCDPISGHTALYWYRQSLGQGLEFLIYFQGNSAPDKSGLPSDRFSAERTGGSVSTLTIQRTQQEDSAVYLCASSLDRGSGQPQHFGDGTRLSIL.

The CDR3 sequence: CASSVQPTSGRAESGELFF. CDR3 DNA sequence: TGTGCCAGCAGTGTCCAACCGACTAGCGGGAGGGCCGAATCCGGGGAGCTGTTTTTT. This chain joins TRBV6-4 and TRBJ2-2, with TRBD2 matching 14 bases. The germline CDR1 and CDR2 sequences are MRHNA and SNTAGT. The CDR3 consists of 19 residues. Trimming cost V 4 bases and J 6 bases; bases outside gene matches: 13.

This clone appeared a single time. This chain links TRBV5-1 with TRBJ2-5; 11 bases map to TRBD2. CDR1 SGHRS and CDR2 YFSETQ come from the germline V gene. The CDR3 spans 17 residues. V shed 2 bases and J 7 bases; nucleotides not matched to a gene: 13. In DNA form, the CDR3 reads TGCGCCAGCAGCTTAAGGGAAGGACTAGCGGGTCTTGGGACCCAGTACTTC. Translation gives CASSLREGLAGLGTQYF.